Given below is one T cell receptor beta chain in context. Its antigen remains unidentified. Primers: 60 Vbeta forward and 13 Jbeta reverse. Some clones are missing from TCRdb's copy, which holds only in-frame ones; the method was immunoSEQ multiplex PCR. This listing includes fewer than 85,000 clones. This record comes from a study of cytomegalovirus exposure and HLA in healthy donors. Overall study findings and caveats: Among TCR beta chains of equal frequency, HLA-associated ones were more clonally expanded in a later analysis. A later analysis linked a missense DCLRE1C variant to TCR beta V- and J-gene trimming. Presence/absence analysis assumed near-uniform sequencing depth across donors.

Sequencing input: PBMCs. The TCR sequence derives from a man between 50 and 59 years old in good health and CMV-seropositive.

The CDR3 loop is CASSQGPEDEQFF. The CDR3, as DNA: TGCGCCAGCAGCCAAGGTCCGGAGGATGAGCAGTTCTTC. V usage is TRBV4-1 and J usage is TRBJ2-1, with D tentatively TRBD2 (5 bases). V was trimmed by 1 base and J by 8 bases, leaving 9 bases between them. The CDR3 runs 13 residues. Per germline, CDR1 MGHRA and CDR2 YSYEKL.